The rows below give T cell receptor beta chains drawn from one sample of a study of T cell changes during pregnancy in multiple sclerosis. Here immunoSEQ multiplex PCR was the method, and the copy in TCRdb shows in-frame clones only, minus some. The sample contains roughly 51,000 clones, over 80% of which appear only once. This specimen consisted of CD4+ T cells from peripheral blood mononuclear cells, obtained after pregnancy. The receptors were sampled from a female donor in good health, enrolled as a control in a pregnancy study. Each CDR3 is given with its conserved first and last residue. D genes are given only for firm matches. Not every row has a clone size; where given, it reads once, few, many or a size class.

d_call: .
clone_size: .
j_call: TRBJ2-3
v_call: TRBV7-2
cdr3_aa: CASSFETVSTQYF
cdr3_nt: TGTGCCAGCAGCTTCGAAACAGTATCTACGCAGTATTTT

d_call: .
clone_size: few
j_call: TRBJ1-5
v_call: TRBV7-9
cdr3_aa: CASSSQGYQPQHF
cdr3_nt: TGTGCCAGCAGCTCACAGGGCTATCAGCCCCAGCATTTT

d_call: .
clone_size: .
j_call: TRBJ1-2
v_call: TRBV29-1
cdr3_aa: CSVDPTGINYGYTF
cdr3_nt: TGCAGCGTTGACCCGACAGGAATTAACTATGGCTACACCTTC

d_call: .
clone_size: once
j_call: TRBJ1-5
v_call: TRBV6-1
cdr3_aa: CASSGDRPGYSNQPQHF
cdr3_nt: TGTGCCAGCAGTGGTGACAGGCCGGGATATAGCAATCAGCCCCAGCATTTT

d_call: .
clone_size: .
j_call: TRBJ1-1
v_call: TRBV9
cdr3_aa: CASSVATSNTEAFF
cdr3_nt: TGTGCCAGCAGCGTAGCTACGTCGAACACTGAAGCTTTCTTT

d_call: .
clone_size: .
j_call: TRBJ2-7
v_call: TRBV4-1
cdr3_aa: CASSQVGTRLYEQYF
cdr3_nt: TGCGCCAGCAGCCAAGTCGGGACTCGTCTCTACGAGCAGTACTTC

d_call: .
clone_size: .
j_call: TRBJ1-3
v_call: TRBV7-9
cdr3_aa: CASSLAGSDTIYF
cdr3_nt: TGTGCCAGCAGCTTAGCGGGGAGTGACACCATATATTTT

d_call: .
clone_size: once
j_call: TRBJ1-3
v_call: TRBV7-2
cdr3_aa: CASSNARAGGNTIYF
cdr3_nt: TGTGCCAGCAGCAACGCCAGGGCGGGAGGAAACACCATATATTTT

d_call: TRBD1
clone_size: once
j_call: TRBJ1-1
v_call: TRBV6-5
cdr3_aa: CASTNTGQGTFF
cdr3_nt: TGTGCCAGCACAAACACGGGACAGGGGACTTTCTTT

d_call: .
clone_size: .
j_call: TRBJ2-7
v_call: TRBV7-2
cdr3_aa: CASSLGISYYEQYF
cdr3_nt: TGTGCCAGCAGCTTAGGTATATCCTACTACGAGCAGTACTTC

d_call: .
clone_size: .
j_call: TRBJ2-3
v_call: TRBV15
cdr3_aa: CATSPPRGTGDTQYF
cdr3_nt: TGTGCCACCAGCCCGCCTCGAGGAACGGGGGATACGCAGTATTTT

d_call: TRBD1
clone_size: once
j_call: TRBJ2-1
v_call: TRBV28
cdr3_aa: CASTSAGTELSYNEQFF
cdr3_nt: TGTGCCAGCACCTCTGCCGGGACAGAGCTCTCCTACAATGAGCAGTTCTTC

d_call: TRBD2
clone_size: .
j_call: TRBJ2-5
v_call: TRBV30
cdr3_aa: CAWSLGLVETQYF
cdr3_nt: TGTGCCTGGAGTCTTGGACTAGTTGAGACCCAGTACTTC

d_call: .
clone_size: .
j_call: TRBJ2-6
v_call: TRBV7-9
cdr3_aa: CSGGGAGANVLTF
cdr3_nt: TGTTCCGGAGGGGGCGCTGGGGCCAACGTCCTGACTTTC

d_call: TRBD1
clone_size: .
j_call: TRBJ1-4
v_call: TRBV27
cdr3_aa: CASSSQGDEKLFF
cdr3_nt: TGTGCCAGCAGTTCACAGGGGGATGAAAAACTGTTTTTT

d_call: TRBD2
clone_size: .
j_call: TRBJ2-3
v_call: TRBV18
cdr3_aa: CASSPPGLAGPDTQYF
cdr3_nt: TGTGCCAGCTCACCCCCGGGACTAGCGGGGCCAGATACGCAGTATTTT

d_call: .
clone_size: .
j_call: TRBJ1-2
v_call: TRBV11-2
cdr3_aa: CASSLVATENYGYTF
cdr3_nt: TGTGCCAGCAGCTTAGTAGCGACCGAAAACTATGGCTACACCTTC

d_call: .
clone_size: .
j_call: TRBJ1-1
v_call: TRBV2
cdr3_aa: CARRVDNTEAFF
cdr3_nt: TGTGCCAGGAGGGTCGACAACACTGAAGCTTTCTTT

d_call: .
clone_size: .
j_call: TRBJ1-5
v_call: TRBV19
cdr3_aa: CASSRWGGQPQHF
cdr3_nt: TGTGCCAGTAGTAGGTGGGGAGGTCAGCCCCAGCATTTT

d_call: .
clone_size: .
j_call: TRBJ1-1
v_call: TRBV6-5
cdr3_aa: CASTPRRDYTEAFF
cdr3_nt: TGTGCCAGCACTCCGAGGCGGGATTACACTGAAGCTTTCTTT

d_call: .
clone_size: .
j_call: TRBJ1-1
v_call: TRBV6-5
cdr3_aa: CATMTDINEAFF
cdr3_nt: TGTGCCACCATGACAGATATTAATGAAGCTTTCTTT

d_call: .
clone_size: .
j_call: TRBJ1-4
v_call: TRBV5-4
cdr3_aa: CASSLGVPRTTNEKLFF
cdr3_nt: TGTGCCAGCAGCTTGGGGGTCCCGAGGACAACTAATGAAAAACTGTTTTTT

d_call: .
clone_size: .
j_call: TRBJ1-3
v_call: TRBV5-1
cdr3_aa: CASSLRSSSFGNTIYF
cdr3_nt: TGCGCCAGCAGCCTCCGGAGCTCCTCATTTGGGAACACCATATATTTT

d_call: .
clone_size: .
j_call: TRBJ2-3
v_call: TRBV11-1
cdr3_aa: CASSRQADTQYF
cdr3_nt: TGTGCCAGCAGCCGGCAGGCAGATACGCAGTATTTT

d_call: TRBD1
clone_size: few
j_call: TRBJ1-5
v_call: TRBV7-2
cdr3_aa: CASSYTGVNQPQHF
cdr3_nt: TGTGCCAGCAGCTACACAGGGGTTAATCAGCCCCAGCATTTT